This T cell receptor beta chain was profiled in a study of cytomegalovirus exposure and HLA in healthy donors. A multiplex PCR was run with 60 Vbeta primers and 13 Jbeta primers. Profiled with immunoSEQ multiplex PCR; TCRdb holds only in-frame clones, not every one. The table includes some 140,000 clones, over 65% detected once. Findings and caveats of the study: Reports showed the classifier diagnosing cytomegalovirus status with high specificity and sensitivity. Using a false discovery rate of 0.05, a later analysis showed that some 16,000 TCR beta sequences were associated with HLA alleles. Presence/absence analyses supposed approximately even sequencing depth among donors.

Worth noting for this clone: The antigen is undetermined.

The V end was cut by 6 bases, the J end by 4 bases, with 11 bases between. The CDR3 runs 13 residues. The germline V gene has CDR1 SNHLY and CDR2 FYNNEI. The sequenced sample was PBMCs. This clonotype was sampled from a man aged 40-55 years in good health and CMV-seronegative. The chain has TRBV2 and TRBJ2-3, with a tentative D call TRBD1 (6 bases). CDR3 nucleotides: TGTGCCAGCAGCTCCGGGACACCAGATACGCAGTATTTT. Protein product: CASSSGTPDTQYF.